Below, 22 T cell receptor beta chains from the same sample are listed, as sequenced in a study of T cell repertoires in cytomegalovirus infection. For these TCRs, the target antigens are not known. TCRdb processed the reads anew with MiXCR; each CDR3 protein has one entry. The repertoire holds some 700,000 distinct CDR3 sequences, with around a third as singletons. This specimen was cultured PBMCs, taken from culture after CMV antigen stimulation. Receptors were obtained from a human donor in good health (CMV status not recorded). Some clones in this sample may be carry-over from other donors' samples.

This clonotype was observed a few times. The rearrangement uses TRBV7-2 and TRBJ2-5; no clear D. Trimming took off 7 bases at V and 5 bases at J, with 14 bases between the two ends. From germline, CDR1 is SGHTA and CDR2 FQGNSA. This CDR3 is 13 amino acids long. The CDR3 sequence is CASTRSILETQYF. The CDR3 DNA sequence: TGTGCCAGCACCCGGAGTATCCTTGAGACCCAGTACTTC.

The chain recombines TRBV20-1 with TRBJ2-3, with no clear D. Deletions cut 0 bases from V and 0 bases from J, with 10 bases between. Germline CDR1 and CDR2: DFQATT and SNEGSKA (reference sequence). There are 15 residues in the CDR3. In DNA, the CDR3 is TGCAGTGCTAGAGATAGATACCGGAGCACAGATACGCAGTATTTT. Translation gives CSARDRYRSTDTQYF.

V is TRBV19 and J is TRBJ2-2, with TRBD2 as a possible D gene (5 bases). The CDR3 is made up of 15 amino acids. V was shortened by 4 bases and J by 0 bases, with 9 bases between the two germline ends. Per germline, CDR1 LNHDA and CDR2 SQIVND (reference sequence). This chain's CDR3 is CASSKEGANTGELFF. CDR3 nucleotide sequence: TGTGCCAGTAGTAAAGAGGGCGCGAACACCGGGGAGCTGTTTTTT.

V is TRBV6-1 and J is TRBJ1-1, with unresolved D. Germline V gene sequence: CDR1 MNHNS, CDR2 SASEGT. Trimming pared 6 bases from V and 5 bases from J, leaving 19 bases between. CDR3 length: 15 residues. This CDR3 is CASSYERPYGTEAFF. The CDR3 bases are TGTGCCAGCAGCTATGAGAGGCCCTACGGGACTGAAGCTTTCTTT.

The rearrangement uses TRBV9 and TRBJ1-1; 8 nucleotides agree with TRBD1. With V trimmed by 0 bases and J by 6 bases, 7 bases remained unmatched. This CDR3 has 15 amino acids. CDR1 is SGDLS and CDR2 is YYNGEE in the germline V gene. CDR3 sequence reads: CASSVGPQGASEAFF. CDR3 bases: TGTGCCAGCAGCGTAGGTCCCCAGGGGGCATCTGAAGCTTTCTTT.

This clonotype occurred many times. This chain links TRBV7-2 with TRBJ1-1; 9 nucleotides match TRBD1. CDR1 and CDR2 (germline): SGHTA, FQGNSA. Trimming took 4 bases from V and 2 from J; bases not matched to a gene: 2. The CDR3 spans 14 residues. Here the CDR3 reads CASSSQGANTEAFF. The CDR3 DNA follows: TGTGCCAGCAGCTCACAGGGGGCCAACACTGAAGCTTTCTTT.

This clonotype was seen a few times. This CDR3 is CASSSRLMNTEAFF. CDR3 DNA sequence: TGTGCCAGCAGTTCCAGGTTAATGAACACTGAAGCTTTCTTT. The chain recombines TRBV28 with TRBJ1-1; D call uncertain. Deletions cut 4 bases from V and 0 bases from J, with 9 bases between. This CDR3 has 14 residues. Germline values: CDR1 MDHEN, CDR2 SYDVKM.

The V gene is TRBV7-2, the J gene TRBJ2-2, with D possibly being TRBD2 (6 bases). V was shortened by 5 bases and J by 0 bases, with 10 bases between the two germline ends. Per germline, CDR1 SGHTA and CDR2 FQGNSA. This CDR3 has 15 amino acids. The CDR3 coding sequence is TGTGCCAGCAGCACGGGACTCTCGAACACCGGGGAGCTGTTTTTT. It specifies CASSTGLSNTGELFF.

This clonotype occurred many times. The chain is built from TRBV7-6 and TRBJ1-3, with a weak D call TRBD1 (5 bases). Germline V gives CDR1 SGHVS, CDR2 FNYEAQ. The CDR3 is made up of 18 amino acids. Trimming took 5 bases from V and 1 from J, leaving 21 bases between them. This chain's CDR3 is CASSLLAGTRGSGNTIYF. The CDR3 DNA is TGTGCCAGCAGCCTACTTGCAGGGACCCGGGGATCTGGAAACACCATATATTTT.

The CDR3 DNA sequence: TGTGCCAGCGGGAGGAGCATGAACACTGAAGCTTTCTTT. Protein product: CASGRSMNTEAFF. This rearrangement joins TRBV6-2 or TRBV6-3 to TRBJ1-1; D unresolved. Germline V gives CDR1 MNHEY, CDR2 SVGEGT. The CDR3 covers 13 residues. Trimming removed 8 bases from V and 0 bases from J, with 10 bases in between.

This clonotype was picked up a small number of times. The gene calls are TRBV6-6 and TRBJ2-3; a possible D gene is TRBD2 (6 bases). This CDR3 region has 14 residues. CDR1 MNHNY and CDR2 SVGAGI come from the germline V gene (reference sequence). Trimming took off 10 bases at V and 6 bases at J, with 20 bases between the two ends. The CDR3 loop reads CAIPGELTRDTQYF. In nucleotides, the CDR3 is TGTGCCATTCCGGGGGAACTAACCCGTGATACGCAGTATTTT.

V is TRBV20-1 and J is TRBJ2-5, with D unresolved. CDR3 size: 11 residues. With 7 bases removed from V and 3 bases from J, the gap between germline ends came to 9 bases. Per germline, CDR1 DFQATT and CDR2 SNEGSKA (reference sequence). CDR3 sequence: CSVHPKETQYF. Here the CDR3 DNA reads TGCAGTGTGCACCCAAAAGAGACCCAGTACTTC.

This clonotype was observed a single time. The rearrangement joins TRBV6-8 to TRBJ2-5; TRBD2 is a possible D gene (6 bases). The CDR3 loop spans 15 amino acids. V was cut by 7 bases and J by 4 bases, with 19 bases left in between. CDR1 MNHGY and CDR2 SAAAGT come from the germline V gene. The DNA for the CDR3 is TGTGCCAGCACCCGGCGGGGCGGTGTAGGAGAGACCCAGTACTTC. This codes for CASTRRGGVGETQYF.

This rearrangement joins TRBV6-2 or TRBV6-3 to TRBJ2-5; 8 nucleotides match TRBD1. CDR3 length: 14 residues. After removal of 6 bases from V and 3 bases from J, the junction contained 6 bases not matched to a gene. Per the germline V gene, CDR1 is MNHEY and CDR2 is SVGEGT. Here the CDR3 reads CASSPRGREETQYF. The CDR3 DNA reads as TGTGCCAGCAGCCCCAGGGGGCGAGAAGAGACCCAGTACTTC.

Concerning this clonotype itself: Given a much more abundant clone one base away, this may be a read error. V gene TRBV12-3 or TRBV12-4 combines with J gene TRBJ2-1, with D tentatively TRBD2 (6 bases). V lost 4 bases to trimming and J lost 8 bases, with 6 bases between them. The CDR3 runs to 11 residues. The CDR3 sequence is CASSWGDEQFF. The CDR3 DNA is TGTGCCAGCAGTTGGGGGGATGAGCAGTTCTTC.

V usage is TRBV6-2 or TRBV6-3 and J usage is TRBJ2-7; no firm D call. CDR3 length: 12 residues. Germline V CDR1 and CDR2: MNHEY, SVGEGT. The V end lost 6 bases, the J end lost 3 bases, and 9 bases lay between the germline ends. CDR3 bases: TGTGCCAGCAGGAAGCGCATCTACGAGCAGTACTTC. It specifies CASRKRIYEQYF.

This clonotype appeared many times. The rearrangement uses TRBV7-6 and TRBJ2-1; no clear D gene. The CDR3 totals 15 residues. CDR1 is SGHVS, CDR2 FNYEAQ, per germline. Deletions cut 1 base from V and 6 bases from J, with 13 bases between. As DNA, the CDR3 is TGTGCCAGCAGCTTAGATAGTTTTGGGATCAATGAGCAGTTCTTC. This gives the protein CASSLDSFGINEQFF.

Only a few counts were recorded for this clonotype. The chain carries TRBV6-1 and TRBJ2-7, with TRBD2 matching over 11 bases. With V trimmed by 5 bases and J by 1 base, 13 bases remained unmatched. The CDR3 consists of 18 residues. CDR1 is MNHNS, CDR2 SASEGT, per germline. The CDR3 DNA is TGTGCCAGCAGTATCAGGCTTGGGACTAGCGGACAATCCTACGAGCAGTACTTC. This sequence encodes CASSIRLGTSGQSYEQYF.

V usage is TRBV5-1 and J usage is TRBJ2-7; D gene ambiguous. The CDR3 runs 13 residues. Between the trimmed V and J ends, which lost 2 bases and 2 bases, there was a span of 8 bases. Looked up from germline, CDR1 is SGHRS and CDR2 is YFSETQ. CDR3: CASSFTSPYEQYF. CDR3 nucleotide sequence: TGCGCCAGCAGCTTTACCAGCCCCTACGAGCAGTACTTC.

The chain combines TRBV2 with TRBJ2-1, with a possible D match to TRBD2 (5 bases). Germline V gene sequence: CDR1 SNHLY, CDR2 FYNNEI. Trimming cost V 7 bases and J 8 bases, with 15 bases left between them. The CDR3 runs 13 residues. The CDR3 here is CASKAVLRDEQFF. As DNA, the CDR3 is TGTGCCAGCAAAGCGGTCTTACGCGATGAGCAGTTCTTC.

V and J are TRBV5-1 and TRBJ2-1; D call uncertain. Germline CDR1 SGHRS, CDR2 YFSETQ. V lost 0 bases and J lost 4, with 8 bases in between. The CDR3 is 14 amino acids. CDR3 DNA: TGCGCCAGCAGCTTGGTTTCGGTATACAATGAGCAGTTCTTC. Encoded protein: CASSLVSVYNEQFF.

This clonotype was counted only a few times. The chain has TRBV2 and TRBJ1-5; no definite D call. There are 14 residues in the CDR3. V was cut by 1 base and J by 4 bases, with 8 bases left in between. Per germline, CDR1 SNHLY and CDR2 FYNNEI. The CDR3 DNA is TGTGCCAGCAGTGAAGACAGATGGAATCAGCCCCAGCATTTT. This codes for CASSEDRWNQPQHF.